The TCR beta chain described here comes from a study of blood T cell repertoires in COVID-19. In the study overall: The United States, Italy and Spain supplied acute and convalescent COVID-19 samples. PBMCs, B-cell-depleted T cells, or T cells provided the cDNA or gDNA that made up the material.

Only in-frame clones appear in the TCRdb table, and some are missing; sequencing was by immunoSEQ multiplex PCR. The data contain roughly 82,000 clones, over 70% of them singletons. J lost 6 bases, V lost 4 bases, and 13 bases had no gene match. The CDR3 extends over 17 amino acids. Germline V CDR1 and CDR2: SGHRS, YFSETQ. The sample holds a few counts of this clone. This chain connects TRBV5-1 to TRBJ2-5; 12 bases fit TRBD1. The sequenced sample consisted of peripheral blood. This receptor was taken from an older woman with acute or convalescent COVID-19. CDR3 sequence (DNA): TGCGCCAGCAGCCCGACGGGGGCGGGGACAGGGGGCAAGACCCAGTACTTC. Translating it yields CASSPTGAGTGGKTQYF.